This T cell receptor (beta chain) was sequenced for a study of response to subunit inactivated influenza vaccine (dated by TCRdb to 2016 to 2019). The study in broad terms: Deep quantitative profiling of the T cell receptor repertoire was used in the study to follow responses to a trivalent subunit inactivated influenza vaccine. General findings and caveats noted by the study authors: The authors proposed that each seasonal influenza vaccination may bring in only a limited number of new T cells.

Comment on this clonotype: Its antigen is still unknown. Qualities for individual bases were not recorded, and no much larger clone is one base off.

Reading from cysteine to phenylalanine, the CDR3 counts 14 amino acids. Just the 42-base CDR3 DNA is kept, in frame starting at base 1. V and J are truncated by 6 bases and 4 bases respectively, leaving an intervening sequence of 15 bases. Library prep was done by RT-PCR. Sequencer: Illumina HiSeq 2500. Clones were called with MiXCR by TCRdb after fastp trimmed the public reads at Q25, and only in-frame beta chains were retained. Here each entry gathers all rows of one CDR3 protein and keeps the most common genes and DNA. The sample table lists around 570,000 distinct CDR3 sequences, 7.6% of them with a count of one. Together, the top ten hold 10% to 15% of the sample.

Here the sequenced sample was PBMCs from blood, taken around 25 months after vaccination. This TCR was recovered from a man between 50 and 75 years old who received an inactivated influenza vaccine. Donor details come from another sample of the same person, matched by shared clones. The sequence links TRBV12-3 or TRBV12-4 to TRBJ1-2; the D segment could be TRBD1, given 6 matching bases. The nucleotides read TGTGCCAGCAGCACCCCCGACAGGACCTATGGCTACACCTTC. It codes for CASSTPDRTYGYTF.